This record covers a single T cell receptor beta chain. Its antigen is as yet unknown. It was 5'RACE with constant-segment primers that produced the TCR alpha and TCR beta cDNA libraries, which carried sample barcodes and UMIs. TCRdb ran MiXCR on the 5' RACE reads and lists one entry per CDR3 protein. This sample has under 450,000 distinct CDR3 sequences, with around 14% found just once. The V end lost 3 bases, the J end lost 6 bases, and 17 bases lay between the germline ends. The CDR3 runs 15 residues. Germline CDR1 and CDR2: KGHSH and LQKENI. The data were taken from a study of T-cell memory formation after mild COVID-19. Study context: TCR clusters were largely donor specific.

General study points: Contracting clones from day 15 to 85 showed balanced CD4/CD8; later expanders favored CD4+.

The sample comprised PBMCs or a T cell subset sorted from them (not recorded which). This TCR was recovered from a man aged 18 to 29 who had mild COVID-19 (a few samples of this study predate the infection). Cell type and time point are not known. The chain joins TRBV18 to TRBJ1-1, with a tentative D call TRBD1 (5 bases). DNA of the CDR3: TGTGCCAGCTCACCCCGGGACCTTGATATCGCTGAAGCTTTCTTT. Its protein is CASSPRDLDIAEAFF.